This T cell receptor beta chain was captured by sequencing in a study of blood T cell repertoires in COVID-19. Study-level information: Samples taken during acute and convalescent COVID-19 were collected in the United States, Italy and Spain.

CDR3 length equals 15 residues. Germline V gene sequence: CDR1 SNHLY, CDR2 FYNNEI. V was clipped by 4 bases and J by 0 bases, with 10 bases between them. TCRdb keeps only in-frame clones here, not all; method: immunoSEQ multiplex PCR. This table has 200,000 or so clones, more than 75% appearing once. This chain uses TRBV2 with TRBJ1-5; D might be TRBD1 (5 bases). The sequence was obtained from a man in his forties with active or convalescent COVID-19. The sequenced material came from peripheral blood. The CDR3 reads CASSVLGVSNQPQHF. The CDR3 DNA sequence: TGTGCCAGCAGTGTGCTAGGGGTTAGCAATCAGCCCCAGCATTTT.